This TCR beta chain was observed in a study of brain T cells in children with intractable seizures. The sequenced cases were selected for having the highest brain T cell transcript signatures. This CDR3 contains 15 residues. Germline V gene data show CDR1 as SGHRS and CDR2 as YFSETQ. Deletions cut 4 bases from V and 2 bases from J, with 10 bases between. TCRdb's copy holds only in-frame clones and misses some; the assay was immunoSEQ multiplex PCR. The sample shows about 20,000 clones, 85% to 95% of them seen only once. The source was peripheral blood, collected at surgery. This chain links TRBV5-1 with TRBJ2-6; no reliable D call. The receptor was isolated from a boy between 5 and 17 years old with focal cortical dysplasia and intractable seizures. CDR3 residues: CASSIPKAGANVLTF. In DNA, the CDR3 is TGCGCCAGCAGCATTCCCAAAGCTGGGGCCAACGTCCTGACTTTC.